This TCR beta chain was sequenced during a study of shared clonotypes between healthy human individuals. For this clone: The antigen is unknown.

Terminally differentiated effector memory CD45RA+ cells were excluded by CCR7 positive selection of CD45RO-negative cells. Only Caucasian adults living in Nashville, Tennessee made up the donor group. Study results and limitations: The study found lower generation probabilities in non-shared clonotypes than in those shared by all four donors. The authors expected sequencing depth to affect clonotype sharing among donors. Shared across a few donors were roughly 5.3% of the naive CD4 clonotypes.

Generated by immunoSEQ multiplex PCR, the TCRdb table keeps only in-frame clones and is missing some. The sample carries about 2.1 million clones, 90% to 95% recorded once. Sequencing was performed on naive CD8+ T cells from PBMCs. The TCR sequence derives from a man between 18 and 35 years old in good health. Some clones in this sample may be carry-over from other donors' samples.

The CDR3 coding sequence is TGTGCCAGCAGTTTAAATGACGTCTCCTACAATGAGCAGTTCTTC. It is translated as CASSLNDVSYNEQFF. The gene calls are TRBV27 and TRBJ2-1; the D is unclear. Germline assignment: CDR1 MNHEY and CDR2 SMNVEV (reference sequence). CDR3 length equals 15 residues. The V end lost 2 bases, the J end lost 0 bases, and 8 bases lay between the germline ends.